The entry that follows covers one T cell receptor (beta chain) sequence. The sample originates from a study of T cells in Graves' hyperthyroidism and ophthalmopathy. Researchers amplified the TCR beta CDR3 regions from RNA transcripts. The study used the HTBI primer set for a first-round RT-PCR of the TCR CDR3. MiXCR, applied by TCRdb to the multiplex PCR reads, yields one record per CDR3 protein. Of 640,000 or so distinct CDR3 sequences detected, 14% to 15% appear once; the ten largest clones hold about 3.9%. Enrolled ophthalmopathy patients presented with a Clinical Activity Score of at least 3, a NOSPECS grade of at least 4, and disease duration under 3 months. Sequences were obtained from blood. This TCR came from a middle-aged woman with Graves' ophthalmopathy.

CDR3 coding DNA: TGTGCCAGCAGTCTGACAGGGGGCAGCTATGGCTACACCTTC. Its protein product is CASSLTGGSYGYTF. This sequence joins TRBV6-1 and TRBJ1-2, with TRBD1 matching over 10 bases. The CDR3 is made up of 14 amino acids. Trimming took 5 bases from V and 4 from J; bases not matched to a gene: 4. Germline V gene sequence: CDR1 MNHNS, CDR2 SASEGT.